This T cell receptor (beta chain) was observed in a study of blood T cell repertoires in COVID-19. Study summary: The samples span acute and convalescent COVID-19 from the United States, Italy and Spain.

Authors' analysis steps: How many nucleated cells were present was estimated from reference gene primer amplification. TCRdb's table, derived via immunoSEQ multiplex PCR, lists solely in-frame clones and lacks some. That table supplies the V and J calls and clone size; D and trimming were determined from the DNA. The sample yields tens of thousands of clones, around 80% seen once. The CDR3 runs to 14 residues. From germline, CDR1 is SGDLS and CDR2 YYNGEE. The V end lost 0 bases, the J end lost 5 bases, and 9 bases lay between the germline ends. The sample was peripheral blood. This clonotype was obtained from a human donor in a cohort sampled during active COVID-19. The rearrangement joins TRBV9 to TRBJ2-1; D unclear. The CDR3 is CASSVEYGDNEQFF. The CDR3 DNA follows: TGTGCCAGCAGCGTAGAATATGGAGACAATGAGCAGTTCTTC.